The source of this TCR beta chain is a study of T-cell memory formation after mild COVID-19. Overall study results and limits: Researchers report contracting CD4+ clones mostly in CM and EM, with CD8+ clones in EMRA. The study found balanced CD4/CD8 in clones contracting day 15 to 85 and a CD4+ lean in later expanders. A second wave of clones peaked on day 37, and their SARS-CoV-2 specificity went unconfirmed.

CDR3 length: 15 amino acids. V lost 5 bases and J lost 7, with 18 bases in between. The germline V gene encodes CDR1 SEHNR and CDR2 FQNEAQ (reference sequence). Libraries for TCRalpha and TCRbeta carried sample barcodes and unique molecular identifiers via 5'RACE. TCRdb analysed the 5' RACE reads with MiXCR anew, one entry per CDR3 protein. The sample includes 200,000 to 250,000 distinct CDR3 sequences, 9.5% to 10% seen only once; the top ten take 3.5% to 4%. Comments on this clonotype: Its antigen remains unknown.

This clonotype was sampled from a man aged 18 to 29 who had mild COVID-19 (a few samples of this study predate the infection). Cell type and time point are not known. This sequence joins TRBV7-9 and TRBJ2-1; the D is unclear. The sample consisted of PBMCs or a T cell subset sorted from them (not recorded which). The CDR3 region has the DNA TGTGCCAGCAGCGTAAGGGTGGCCGGATCGAATGAGCAGTTCTTC. The encoded protein is CASSVRVAGSNEQFF. Complete variable domain (other parts from reference TRBV7-9 and TRBJ2-1): DTGVSQNPRHKITKRGQNVTFRCDPISEHNRLYWYRQTLGQGPEFLTYFQNEAQLEKSRLLSDRFSAERPKGSFSTLEIQRTEQGDSAMYLCASSVRVAGSNEQFFGPGTRLTVL.